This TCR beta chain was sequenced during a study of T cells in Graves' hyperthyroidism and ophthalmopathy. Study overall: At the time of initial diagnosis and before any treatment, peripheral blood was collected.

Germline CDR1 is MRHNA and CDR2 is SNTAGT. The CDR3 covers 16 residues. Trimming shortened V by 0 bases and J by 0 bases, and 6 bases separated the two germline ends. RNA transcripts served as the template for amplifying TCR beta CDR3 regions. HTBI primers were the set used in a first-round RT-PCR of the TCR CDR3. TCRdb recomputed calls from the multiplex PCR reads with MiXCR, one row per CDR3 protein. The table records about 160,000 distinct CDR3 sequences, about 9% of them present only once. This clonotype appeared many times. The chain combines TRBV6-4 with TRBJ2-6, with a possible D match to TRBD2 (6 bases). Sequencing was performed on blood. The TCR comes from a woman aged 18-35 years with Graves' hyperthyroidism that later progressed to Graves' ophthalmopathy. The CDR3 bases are TGTGCCAGCAGTGACTCTAGCGGCTCTGGGGCCAACGTCCTGACTTTC. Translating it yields CASSDSSGSGANVLTF.